The source of this TCR beta chain is a study of cytomegalovirus exposure and HLA in healthy donors. Study-wide results and limits: Some V segments could not be told apart, so they were left out, TRBV6-2 and TRBV6-3 among them. In a later analysis, most CMV-associated TCR beta chains appeared HLA-restricted.

60 Vbeta and 13 Jbeta primers were used in PCR. Sequenced by immunoSEQ multiplex PCR; TCRdb stores in-frame clones only, minus some. The sample includes roughly 200,000 clones, approximately 82% of them seen just once. With regard to this clone: What it binds is unknown.

Trimming stripped 2 bases from V and 2 bases from J, with 7 bases between. Germline loops: CDR1 SGDLS, CDR2 YYNGEE. The CDR3 spans 14 residues. The clonotype originates from a man younger than 35 in good health and CMV-seronegative. This chain uses TRBV9 with TRBJ2-2; D is unclear. The sample was PBMCs. Written as DNA, the CDR3 is TGTGCCAGCAGCGTGACTGATAACACCGGGGAGCTGTTTTTT. Amino acid sequence: CASSVTDNTGELFF.